The clone carrying this TCR beta chain has a count of ten or more. The antigen is not known. These data belong to a study of neurological immune-mediated disorders. Time point: technical triplicate 2. Per the germline V gene, CDR1 is ENHRY and CDR2 is SYGVKD. The CDR3 runs to 15 residues. V trimming: 3 bases; J trimming: 0 bases; junction bases outside the gene matches: 4. Whole-study findings and limits: The absence of any CDR3 amino acid sequence shared by expanded clones across subjects suggests that repertoires were private in all groups.

Each TCR transcript was tagged with a 10-nucleotide random UMI during 5'RACE. TCRdb passed the 5' RACE reads through MiXCR, listing each CDR3 protein once. The sample shows about 59,000 distinct CDR3 sequences, about 24% of them seen only once. Sequencing was performed on PBMCs. The gene calls are TRBV10-3 and TRBJ2-7, with TRBD2 matching 8 bases. The TCR was taken from a man in his fifties or sixties with HTLV-1-associated myelopathy (HAM/TSP). DNA for the CDR3: TGTGCCATCAGTGATAGCGGGATGAGCTCCTACGAGCAGTACTTC. It codes for CAISDSGMSSYEQYF.